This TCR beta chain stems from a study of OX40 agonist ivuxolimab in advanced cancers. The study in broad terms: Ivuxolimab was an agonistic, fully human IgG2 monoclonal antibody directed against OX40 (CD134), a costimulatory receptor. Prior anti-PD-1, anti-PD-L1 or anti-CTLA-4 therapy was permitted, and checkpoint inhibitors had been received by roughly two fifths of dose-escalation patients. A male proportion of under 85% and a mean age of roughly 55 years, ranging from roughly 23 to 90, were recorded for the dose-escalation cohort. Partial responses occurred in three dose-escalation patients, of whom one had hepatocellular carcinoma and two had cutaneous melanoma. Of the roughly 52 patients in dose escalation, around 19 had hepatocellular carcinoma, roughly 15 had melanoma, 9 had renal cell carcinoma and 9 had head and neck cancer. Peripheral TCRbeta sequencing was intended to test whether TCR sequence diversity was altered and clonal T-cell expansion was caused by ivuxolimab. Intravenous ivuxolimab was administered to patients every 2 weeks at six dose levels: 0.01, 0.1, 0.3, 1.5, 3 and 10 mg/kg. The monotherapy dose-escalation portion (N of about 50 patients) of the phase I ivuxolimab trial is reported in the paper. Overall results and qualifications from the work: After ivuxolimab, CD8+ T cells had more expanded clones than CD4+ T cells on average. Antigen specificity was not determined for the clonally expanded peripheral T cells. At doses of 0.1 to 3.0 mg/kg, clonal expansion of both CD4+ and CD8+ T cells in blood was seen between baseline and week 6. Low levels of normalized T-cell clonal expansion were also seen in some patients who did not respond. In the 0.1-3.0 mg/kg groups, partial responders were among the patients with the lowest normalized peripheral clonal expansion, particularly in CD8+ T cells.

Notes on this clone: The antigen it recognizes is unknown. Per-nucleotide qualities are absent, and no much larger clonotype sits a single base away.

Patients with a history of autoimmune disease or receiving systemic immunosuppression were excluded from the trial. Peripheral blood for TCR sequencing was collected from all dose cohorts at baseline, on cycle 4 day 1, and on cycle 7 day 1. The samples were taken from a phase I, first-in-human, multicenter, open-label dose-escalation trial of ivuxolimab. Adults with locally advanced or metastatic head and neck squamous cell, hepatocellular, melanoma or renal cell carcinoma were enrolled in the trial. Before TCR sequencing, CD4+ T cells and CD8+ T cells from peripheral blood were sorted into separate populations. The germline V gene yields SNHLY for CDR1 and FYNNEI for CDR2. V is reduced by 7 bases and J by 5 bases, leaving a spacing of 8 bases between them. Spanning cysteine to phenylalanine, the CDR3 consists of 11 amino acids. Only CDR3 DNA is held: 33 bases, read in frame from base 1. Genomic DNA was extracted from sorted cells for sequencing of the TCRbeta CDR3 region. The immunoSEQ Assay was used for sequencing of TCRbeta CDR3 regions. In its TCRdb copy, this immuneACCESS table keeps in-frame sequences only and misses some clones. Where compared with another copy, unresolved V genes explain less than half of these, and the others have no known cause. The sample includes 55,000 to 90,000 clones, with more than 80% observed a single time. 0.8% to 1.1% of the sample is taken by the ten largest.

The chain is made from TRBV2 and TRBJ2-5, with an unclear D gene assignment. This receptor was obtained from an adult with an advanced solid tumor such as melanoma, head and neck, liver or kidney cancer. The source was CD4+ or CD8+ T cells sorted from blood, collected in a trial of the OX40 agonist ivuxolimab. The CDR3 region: CASKALETQYF. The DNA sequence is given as TGTGCCAGCAAGGCCTTGGAGACCCAGTACTTC.